This T cell receptor beta chain was sequenced for a study of monozygotic twins with cystic fibrosis. On the study more broadly: Three micrograms of fragmented DNA underwent about 15 PCR cycles for library preparation.

Germline V lookup: CDR1 WSHSY, CDR2 SAAADI. The trim removed 10 bases at V and 2 bases at J, leaving 13 bases unmatched. The CDR3 loop spans 15 amino acids. In the case of this clone: Its antigen is undetermined.

Findings and limits, study-wide: Monozygotic CF twin pairs shared significantly more nucleotide-identical clonotypes than unrelated CF individuals did. Clonality was generally low (median around 0.0098), higher in the most severe patients. Co-twins had the most similar V usage for 13 of 16 pairs, J for 8.

Clones were sequenced by immunoSEQ multiplex PCR, and TCRdb holds only the in-frame ones, with some missing. The sample contains about 20,000 clones, around 97% of which appear only once. Sequencing used blood. The chain is built from TRBV10-2 and TRBJ2-5; 7 bases are a match to TRBD1. This TCR was recovered from a woman aged 25 to 39 with cystic fibrosis. For the CDR3, the DNA is TGCGCCACCCAAAATTGGGGACAGTTACAAGAGACCCAGTACTTC. Its protein product is CATQNWGQLQETQYF.